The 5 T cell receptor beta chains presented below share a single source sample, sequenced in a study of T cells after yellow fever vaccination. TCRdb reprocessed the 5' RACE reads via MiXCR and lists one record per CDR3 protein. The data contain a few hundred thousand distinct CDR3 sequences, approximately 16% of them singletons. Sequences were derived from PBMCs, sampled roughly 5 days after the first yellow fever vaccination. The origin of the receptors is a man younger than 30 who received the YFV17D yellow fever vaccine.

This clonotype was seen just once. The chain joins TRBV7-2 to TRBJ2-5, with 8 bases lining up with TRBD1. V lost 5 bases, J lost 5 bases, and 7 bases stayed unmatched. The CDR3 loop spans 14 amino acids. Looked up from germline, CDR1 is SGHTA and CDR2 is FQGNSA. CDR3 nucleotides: TGTGCCAGCAGCGCTCAGGGGGCGAGGGAGACCCAGTACTTC. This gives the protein CASSAQGARETQYF.

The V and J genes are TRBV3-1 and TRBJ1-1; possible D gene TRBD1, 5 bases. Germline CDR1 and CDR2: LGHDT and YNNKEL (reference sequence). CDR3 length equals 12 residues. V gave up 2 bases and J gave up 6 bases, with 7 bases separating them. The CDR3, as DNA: TGTGCCAGCAGCCAACAGGGATCTGAAGCTTTCTTT. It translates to CASSQQGSEAFF.

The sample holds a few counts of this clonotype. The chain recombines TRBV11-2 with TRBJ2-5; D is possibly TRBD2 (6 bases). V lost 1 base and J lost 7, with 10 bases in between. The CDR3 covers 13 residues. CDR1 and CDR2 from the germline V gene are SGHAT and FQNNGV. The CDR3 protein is CASSLVQGGTQYF. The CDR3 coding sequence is TGTGCCAGCAGCTTAGTCCAGGGAGGGACCCAGTACTTC.

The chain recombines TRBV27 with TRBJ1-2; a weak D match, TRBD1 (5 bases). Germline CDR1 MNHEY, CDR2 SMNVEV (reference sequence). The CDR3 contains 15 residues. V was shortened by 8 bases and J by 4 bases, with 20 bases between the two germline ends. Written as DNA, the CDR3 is TGTGCCAGCGCCCTCCGACAGAACAGCCTCTATGGCTACACCTTC. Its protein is CASALRQNSLYGYTF.

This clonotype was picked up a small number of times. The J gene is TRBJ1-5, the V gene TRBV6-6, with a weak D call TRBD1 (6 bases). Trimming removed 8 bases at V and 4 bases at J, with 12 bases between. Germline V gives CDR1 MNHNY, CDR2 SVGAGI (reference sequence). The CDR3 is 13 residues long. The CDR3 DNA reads TGTGCCAGCGGTGGGGGCCTTAATCAGCCCCAGCATTTT. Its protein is CASGGGLNQPQHF.